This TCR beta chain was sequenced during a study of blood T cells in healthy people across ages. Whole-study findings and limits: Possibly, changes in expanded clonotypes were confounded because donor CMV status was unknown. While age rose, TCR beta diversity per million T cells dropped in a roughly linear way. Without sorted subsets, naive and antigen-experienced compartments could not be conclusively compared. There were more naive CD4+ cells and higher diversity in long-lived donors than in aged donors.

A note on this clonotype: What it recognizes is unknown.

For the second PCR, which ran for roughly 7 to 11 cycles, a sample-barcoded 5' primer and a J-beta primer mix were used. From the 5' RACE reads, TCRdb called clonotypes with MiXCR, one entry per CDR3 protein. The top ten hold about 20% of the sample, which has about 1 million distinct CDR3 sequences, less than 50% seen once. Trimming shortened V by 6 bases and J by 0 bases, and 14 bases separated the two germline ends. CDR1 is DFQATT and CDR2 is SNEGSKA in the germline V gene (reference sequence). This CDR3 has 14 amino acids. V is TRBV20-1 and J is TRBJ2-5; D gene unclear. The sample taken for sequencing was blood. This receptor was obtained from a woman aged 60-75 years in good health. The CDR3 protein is CSAIPTRYQETQYF. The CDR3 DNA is TGCAGTGCCATCCCAACACGGTACCAAGAGACCCAGTACTTC.